Here is one T cell receptor beta chain with its context. Germline values: CDR1 MNHEY, CDR2 SMNVEV (reference sequence). The CDR3 has 17 residues. V lost 4 bases to trimming and J lost 3 bases; unmatched junction nucleotides: 12. This specimen comes from a study of T cell responses to AZD1222 COVID-19 vaccine. The protocol was immunoSEQ multiplex PCR, while the TCRdb copy is restricted to in-frame clones and leaves out a portion. The data show approximately 88,000 clones, just over 90% seen once. This sequence joins TRBV27 and TRBJ2-7; 10 bases map to TRBD2. The sequences come from peripheral blood, collected on day 0 of AZD1222 vaccination. The clonotype comes from an adult in good health. The CDR3 here is CASSSFGLAAVGYEQYF. For the CDR3, the DNA is TGTGCCAGCAGTTCCTTTGGACTAGCGGCAGTTGGCTACGAGCAGTACTTC.